This passage covers 2 T cell receptor beta chains from one sample sequenced in a study of blood T cells in healthy people across ages. A J-beta primer mix and a sample-barcoded 5' primer were used in a second PCR of about 7 to 12 cycles. Each CDR3 protein gets one entry after TCRdb re-called the 5' RACE reads with MiXCR. The sample records 650,000 to 800,000 distinct CDR3 sequences, about 42% being singletons. What was sequenced was blood. These receptors were collected from a man aged 60 to 75 in good health.

The CDR3 loop is CASSGLAGGPYNEQFF. In DNA form, the CDR3 reads TGCGCCAGCAGTGGACTAGCGGGGGGGCCCTACAATGAGCAGTTCTTC. The chain employs TRBV10-1 and TRBJ2-1; 14 positions agree with TRBD2. CDR1 is WNHNN, CDR2 SYGVQD, per germline (reference sequence). This CDR3 is built from 16 residues. J was trimmed by 2 bases and V by 4 bases; bases with no gene match: 1.

The chain combines TRBV4-3 with TRBJ2-1, with TRBD2 as a possible D gene (6 bases). This CDR3 spans 16 amino acids. V was cut by 0 bases and J by 6 bases, with 15 bases left in between. Germline V lookup: CDR1 LGHNA, CDR2 YSLEER. DNA for the CDR3: TGCGCCAGCAGCCAAGATAGGAGGGCGCGGGGCAATGAGCAGTTCTTC. Translating gives CASSQDRRARGNEQFF.